This passage covers 17 T cell receptor beta chains from one sample sequenced in a study of T-cell memory formation after mild COVID-19. Each CDR3 protein is one row after TCRdb ran MiXCR on the 5' RACE reads. The table has 350,000 to 400,000 distinct CDR3 sequences, under 25% seen once. Material for sequencing was PBMCs or a T cell subset sorted from them (not recorded which). The origin of the receptors is an adult woman who had mild COVID-19 (a few samples of this study predate the infection). Cell type and time point are not known.

The V gene is TRBV3-1, the J gene TRBJ1-2; 8 bases are shared with TRBD1. V lost 4 bases to trimming and J lost 8 bases; unmatched junction nucleotides: 6. This CDR3 comprises 13 residues. Germline V gives CDR1 LGHDT, CDR2 YNNKEL (reference sequence). The CDR3: CASSPRTGIGYTF. DNA of the CDR3: TGTGCCAGCAGCCCCCGGACAGGGATCGGCTACACCTTC.

The V and J genes are TRBV6-6 and TRBJ1-2; D gene uncertain. The V end lost 7 bases, the J end lost 3 bases, and 9 bases lay between the germline ends. Germline-derived CDR1 and CDR2 are MNHNY and SVGAGI (reference sequence). There are 12 residues in the CDR3. The CDR3 coding sequence is TGTGCCAGCATGTCAGGAGACTATGGCTACACCTTC. Translating gives CASMSGDYGYTF.

This chain links TRBV2 with TRBJ2-1, with 14 positions matching TRBD2. V was clipped by 6 bases and J by 7 bases; unmatched bases: 5. CDR1 and CDR2 from the germline V gene are SNHLY and FYNNEI. This CDR3 spans 15 amino acids. The DNA for the CDR3 is TGTGCCAGCAGACAGGGGACTAGCGGGAGAAATGAGCAGTTCTTC. Translating gives CASRQGTSGRNEQFF. The full variable domain, completed using reference TRBV2 and TRBJ2-1, is EPEVTQTPSHQVTQMGQEVILRCVPISNHLYFYWYRQILGQKVEFLVSFYNNEISEKSEIFDDQFSVERPDGSNFTLKIRSTKLEDSAMYFCASRQGTSGRNEQFFGPGTRLTVL.

This chain links TRBV18 with TRBJ2-3, with D perhaps being TRBD1 or TRBD2 (5 bases each). Germline CDR1 reads KGHSH; CDR2 reads LQKENI. The CDR3 totals 18 residues. Trimming took off 1 base at V and 6 bases at J, with 23 bases between the two ends. The CDR3 spells CASSPRQPGPPLMDTQYF. Written as DNA, the CDR3 is TGTGCCAGCTCACCACGCCAGCCGGGACCACCCTTAATGGATACGCAGTATTTT.

The chain combines TRBV20-1 with TRBJ2-7; 9 nucleotides line up with TRBD2. With 2 bases clipped from V and 0 bases from J, the junction kept 8 bases outside the gene matches. CDR1 is DFQATT, CDR2 SNEGSKA, per germline (reference sequence). CDR3 size: 16 residues. CDR3 loop: CSARFSGGWSSYEQYF. CDR3 sequence (DNA): TGCAGTGCTAGATTTAGCGGGGGCTGGAGCTCCTACGAGCAGTACTTC.

This clonotype occurred a few times. The J gene is TRBJ1-6, the V gene TRBV7-8; 7 positions match TRBD1. The CDR3 totals 14 residues. The germline V gene has CDR1 SGHVS and CDR2 FQNEAQ. The V segment lost 3 bases and the J segment 6 bases; nucleotides outside the gene matches: 2. CDR3 residues: CASSLDRINSPLHF. As DNA, the CDR3 is TGTGCCAGCAGCTTGGACAGGATTAATTCACCCCTCCACTTT.

The V call is TRBV6-5, the J call TRBJ2-1, with 9 bases lining up with TRBD2. CDR1 and CDR2 from the germline V gene are MNHEY and SVGAGI. V was clipped by 6 bases and J by 3 bases; unmatched bases: 6. The CDR3 length is 15 residues. CDR3 nucleotide sequence: TGTGCCAGCAGCCTAGCGGGGAACCGCTACAATGAGCAGTTCTTC. Encoded protein: CASSLAGNRYNEQFF.

V gene TRBV19 combines with J gene TRBJ2-2; 8 nucleotides match TRBD1. Looked up from germline, CDR1 is LNHDA and CDR2 is SQIVND (reference sequence). This CDR3 region has 17 residues. V dropped 2 bases and J dropped 1; count of bases not matched to a gene: 6. The DNA of the CDR3 is TGTGCCAGTAGTATAACAGGGGGTGGTCGGAACACCGGGGAGCTGTTTTTT. This translates into CASSITGGGRNTGELFF.

This clonotype has only a few counts. This chain joins TRBV7-3 and TRBJ2-1; no definite D call. CDR1 SGHTA and CDR2 FQGTGA come from the germline V gene. The CDR3 loop spans 13 amino acids. V lost 3 bases, J lost 8 bases, and 11 bases lay in between. The CDR3 DNA sequence: TGTGCCAGCAGCTTGCCCGAAGAGGATGAGCAGTTCTTC. Protein: CASSLPEEDEQFF.

This clonotype was detected only a few times. The rearrangement links TRBV20-1 to TRBJ2-7, with a tentative D call TRBD1 (6 bases). Germline V CDR1 and CDR2: DFQATT, SNEGSKA (reference sequence). V shed 0 bases and J shed 1 base, with 10 bases lying between them. This CDR3 comprises 14 residues. CDR3 in amino acids: CSAREPGVSYEQYF. The CDR3 DNA sequence: TGCAGTGCTAGAGAGCCAGGGGTGTCCTACGAGCAGTACTTC.

The chain employs TRBV6-9 and TRBJ2-1; 7 nucleotides align to TRBD1. The germline V gene encodes CDR1 MNHGY and CDR2 SVAAGI. CDR3 size: 15 residues. V dropped 7 bases and J dropped 5; count of bases not matched to a gene: 11. Written as DNA, the CDR3 is TGTGCCAGCACTCTATCGTGGGACAGAAACAATGAGCAGTTCTTC. It is translated as CASTLSWDRNNEQFF.

In its sample, this clonotype was seen a few times. The chain combines TRBV12-3 or TRBV12-4 with TRBJ2-5; TRBD2 matches at 10 bases. The CDR3 consists of 14 residues. V shed 6 bases, J shed 4 bases, and the junction held 5 bases outside the gene matches. For the CDR3, the DNA is TGTGCCAGCAGCCCAATAGCGGGGGGAGAGACCCAGTACTTC. As protein: CASSPIAGGETQYF.

The chain joins TRBV5-1 to TRBJ2-7, with 8 nucleotides matching TRBD1. The CDR3 runs 17 residues. Germline loops: CDR1 SGHRS, CDR2 YFSETQ. Trimming took 0 bases from V and 0 from J; bases not matched to a gene: 8. CDR3 region: CASSLGNWDRSSYEQYF. CDR3 nucleotide sequence: TGCGCCAGCAGCTTGGGAAACTGGGACAGGAGCTCCTACGAGCAGTACTTC.

This chain uses TRBV7-3 with TRBJ2-5; TRBD2 matches 12 bases. V lost 5 bases to trimming and J lost 4 bases; unmatched junction nucleotides: 5. CDR3 length equals 15 residues. The germline V gene encodes CDR1 SGHTA and CDR2 FQGTGA. This chain's CDR3 is CASSPGLAGIETQYF. The CDR3, as DNA: TGTGCCAGCAGCCCCGGACTAGCGGGGATAGAGACCCAGTACTTC. The variable domain in full, completed from reference TRBV7-3 and TRBJ2-5, reads GAGVSQTPSNKVTEKGKYVELRCDPISGHTALYWYRQSLGQGPEFLIYFQGTGAADDSGLPNDRFFAVRPEGSVSTLKIQRTERGDSAVYLCASSPGLAGIETQYFGPGTRLLVL.

The genes are TRBV11-3 and TRBJ2-1; 12 bases align to TRBD2. In germline, CDR1 is SGHNT, CDR2 YENEEA. The V segment lost 0 bases and the J segment 9 bases; nucleotides outside the gene matches: 9. The CDR3 has 17 amino acids. CDR3 sequence reads: CASSLDNMGLAGGEQFF. The CDR3 DNA reads as TGTGCCAGCAGCTTAGATAATATGGGACTAGCGGGCGGTGAGCAGTTCTTC.

Of note for this clonotype: The conserved final phenylalanine or tryptophan is absent from the CDR3, which likely points to a read error. The DNA is omitted, as the CDR3 cannot be located on it reliably, and the CDR3 follows TCRdb's listing. CDR3 protein: CASSEALY. The chain employs TRBV25-1 and TRBJ2-7. Germline V gives CDR1 MGHDK, CDR2 SYGVNS. Both ends counted, the CDR3 spans 8 residues.

Only a few counts were recorded for this clonotype. V gene TRBV9 combines with J gene TRBJ1-1; unclear D gene. V was clipped by 7 bases and J by 1 base, with 14 bases between them. The germline V gene has CDR1 SGDLS and CDR2 YYNGEE. This CDR3 region has 14 residues. CDR3 sequence (DNA): TGTGCCAGCTCACTGAAGGCTGGGAACACTGAAGCTTTCTTT. Its translation: CASSLKAGNTEAFF.